These 26 T cell receptor beta chains were sequenced from one sample in a study of T cells in Graves' hyperthyroidism and ophthalmopathy (dated by TCRdb to between 2019 and 2020). The library was built by means of multiplex PCR. The listed sequencing device is Illumina HiSeq 2000. The TCR beta CDR3 regions were amplified from the RNA transcripts. A first-round RT-PCR of the TCR CDR3 used the HTBI primer set with the Qiagen OneStep RT-PCR kit. TCRdb trimmed public reads at Q25 via fastp, called clones via MiXCR and kept in-frame beta chains. A single entry per CDR3 protein holds the most common genes and DNA from its merged rows. The sample table lists 550,000 to 700,000 distinct CDR3 sequences, roughly 15% of them with a count of one. The ten largest account for roughly 4.3% of the sample. Sequencing was carried out using blood. These receptors originate from a woman aged 40 to 50 with Graves' ophthalmopathy.

This chain uses TRBV2 with TRBJ2-2; 8 bases match TRBD2. Germline CDR1 SNHLY, CDR2 FYNNEI. The CDR3 has 15 residues. Trimming took 4 bases from V and 15 from J; bases not matched to a gene: 16. The CDR3 loop reads CASSVSLAASSRMFF. The CDR3 nucleotides are TGTGCCAGCAGTGTATCACTAGCGGCAAGTAGCAGGATGTTTTTT.

This clonotype was detected ten times or more. V and J are TRBV4-1 and TRBJ2-7; the D gene is possibly TRBD1 (5 bases). Germline V gene lookup returns CDR1 MGHRA and CDR2 YSYEKL. The CDR3 runs to 15 residues. V was trimmed by 1 base and J by 4 bases, leaving 14 bases between them. The CDR3 loop reads CASSQASDTGYEQYF. The CDR3 DNA reads TGCGCCAGCAGCCAAGCCTCGGACACCGGATACGAGCAGTACTTC.

This chain connects TRBV5-1 to TRBJ1-1, with 9 bases aligning to TRBD1. The CDR3 has 16 amino acids. Per germline, CDR1 SGHRS and CDR2 YFSETQ. Losses at the gene ends were 5 bases for V and 1 base for J; bases not matched to a gene: 9. The CDR3 coding sequence is TGCGCCAGCAGTATCACAGGGGGCGCGGGGAACACTGAAGCTTTCTTT. Translating it yields CASSITGGAGNTEAFF. The entire variable domain, with the rest obtained from reference TRBV5-1 and TRBJ1-1, is as follows: KAGVTQTPRYLIKTRGQQVTLSCSPISGHRSVSWYQQTPGQGLQFLFEYFSETQRNKGNFPGRFSGRQFSNSRSEMNVSTLELGDSALYLCASSITGGAGNTEAFFGQGTRLTVV.

V is TRBV6-1 and J is TRBJ1-1; weak D call: TRBD1 (5 bases). The CDR3 consists of 16 residues. The V gene lost 2 bases and the J gene lost 3 bases, with 16 bases spanning the gap. Germline assignment: CDR1 MNHNS and CDR2 SASEGT. The CDR3, as DNA: TGTGCCAGCAGTGAATTACTGACAGAGATGGACACTGAAGCTTTCTTT. This codes for CASSELLTEMDTEAFF.

This clonotype was seen a handful of times. This rearrangement joins TRBV6-5 to TRBJ2-2; D perhaps matches TRBD2 (6 bases). V was trimmed by 0 bases and J by 2 bases, leaving 10 bases between them. The length of the CDR3 is 16 residues. Germline V gene lookup returns CDR1 MNHEY and CDR2 SVGAGI. The CDR3 nucleotides read TGTGCCAGCAGTTACTCTGGGACTTCTAACACCGGGGAGCTGTTTTTT. Its protein is CASSYSGTSNTGELFF.

The chain has TRBV3-1 and TRBJ2-5; D is perhaps TRBD2 (6 bases). V lost 3 bases and J lost 7, with 18 bases in between. The CDR3 length is 15 residues. Germline CDR1 is LGHDT and CDR2 is YNNKEL (reference sequence). CDR3 sequence reads: CASSQVSGAGGTQYF. The CDR3 DNA is TGTGCCAGCAGCCAGGTTAGCGGAGCAGGAGGGACCCAGTACTTC.

This clonotype was seen a handful of times. J is TRBJ2-7 and V is TRBV10-3; TRBD2 matches 11 bases. V dropped 6 bases and J dropped 6; count of bases not matched to a gene: 10. The germline CDR1 and CDR2 sequences are ENHRY and SYGVKD. This CDR3 is 15 amino acids long. As DNA, the CDR3 is TGTGCCATCAGCTCACTAGCGGGAGCCGTCAGCGAGCAGTACTTC. The encoded protein is CAISSLAGAVSEQYF.

This rearrangement joins TRBV9 to TRBJ2-7, with D uncertain. The CDR3 consists of 13 residues. V was shortened by 0 bases and J by 3 bases, with 7 bases between the two germline ends. Germline V gene lookup returns CDR1 SGDLS and CDR2 YYNGEE. Here the CDR3 reads CASSVAADYEQYF. The CDR3 nucleotides read TGTGCCAGCAGCGTAGCCGCCGACTACGAGCAGTACTTC.

This clonotype was picked up one time. This chain uses TRBV27 with TRBJ2-2, with 8 bases that match TRBD1. This CDR3 spans 14 amino acids. Germline CDR1 reads MNHEY; CDR2 reads SMNVEV (reference sequence). J gave up 8 bases and V 3 bases, and 5 bases lay outside the gene matches. The CDR3 sequence: CASSFGTGRGELFF. CDR3 nucleotide sequence: TGTGCCAGCAGTTTTGGGACAGGTCGTGGGGAGCTGTTTTTT.

This clonotype occurred many times. The gene calls are TRBV5-1 and TRBJ1-1; 8 positions agree with TRBD1. The CDR3 length is 16 residues. The ends lost 4 bases at V and 0 bases at J; junction bases unmatched: 8. Germline-derived CDR1 and CDR2 are SGHRS and YFSETQ. The CDR3 region is CASSAGQGEMNTEAFF. CDR3 DNA sequence: TGCGCCAGCAGCGCAGGACAGGGTGAGATGAACACTGAAGCTTTCTTT.

This clonotype was seen a handful of times. V is TRBV6-1 and J is TRBJ1-2; 10 nucleotides align to TRBD1. In germline, CDR1 is MNHNS, CDR2 SASEGT. V was pared by 6 bases and J by 7 bases, with 8 bases of the junction left unmatched. The CDR3 totals 14 residues. The DNA of the CDR3 is TGTGCCAGCAGCCCTAGACAGGGGGCGAGTGGCTACACCTTC. It codes for CASSPRQGASGYTF.

This clonotype appeared a few times. The genes are TRBV18 and TRBJ1-1; D unresolved. V lost 0 bases to trimming and J lost 1 base, with 12 bases between them. There are 16 residues in the CDR3. The germline CDR1 and CDR2 sequences are KGHSH and LQKENI. In nucleotides, the CDR3 is TGTGCCAGCTCACCACCGTACGGGGAGACGAACACTGAAGCTTTCTTT. This codes for CASSPPYGETNTEAFF.

As for this clonotype: A single base separates this from a much larger clone, so it may be a read error. V and J are TRBV19 and TRBJ1-5, with D possibly TRBD1 on 5 matching bases. V gave up 5 bases and J gave up 11 bases, with 22 bases separating them. The CDR3 is 15 residues long. Germline CDR1 and CDR2: LNHDA and SQIVND (reference sequence). DNA of the CDR3: TGTGCCAGTAGTCAGACATGGACCGGGGGGTGGACCCAGCATTTT. Protein product: CASSQTWTGGWTQHF.

In its sample, this clonotype was seen many times. Germline and junction disagree at one end, which may indicate a read error. This chain links TRBV25-1 with TRBJ2-7; D gene unclear. From germline, CDR1 is MGHDK and CDR2 SYGVNS. The CDR3 runs 13 residues. The CDR3, as DNA: TGTGCCAGCAGTGAGAGTGTAACCTATGAGCAGTACTTC. Translated: CASSESVTYEQYF.

This clonotype came up many times. This rearrangement joins TRBV10-3 to TRBJ2-7; 12 bases map to TRBD2. Germline values: CDR1 ENHRY, CDR2 SYGVKD. The CDR3 extends over 16 amino acids. Germline trimming cut 11 bases from V and 0 bases from J; bases unmatched to any gene: 11. The CDR3 nucleotides are TGTGCCGCTCGGAAGACTAGCGGGAGCTTCTCCTACGAGCAGTACTTC. Its protein is CAARKTSGSFSYEQYF.

The chain links TRBV28 to TRBJ2-7, with 8 bases lining up with TRBD1. V was pared by 5 bases and J by 2 bases, with 8 bases of the junction left unmatched. Looked up from germline, CDR1 is MDHEN and CDR2 is SYDVKM. The CDR3 runs to 15 residues. CDR3 in DNA: TGTGCCAGCAGTGAGGACAGGGATGGGACCTACGAGCAGTACTTC. Translating gives CASSEDRDGTYEQYF.

The chain has TRBV6-1 and TRBJ2-5; 7 bases are shared with TRBD1. V dropped 6 bases and J dropped 4; count of bases not matched to a gene: 8. Germline V gene sequence: CDR1 MNHNS, CDR2 SASEGT. The CDR3 is 14 amino acids. The CDR3 sequence is CASRSGTETETQYF. Written as DNA, the CDR3 is TGTGCCAGCAGGTCCGGGACAGAAACAGAGACCCAGTACTTC.

The CDR3 DNA reads as TGCAGTGCTGCTGTAGCGGGAGACAGCACAGATACGCAGTATTTT. Protein product: CSAAVAGDSTDTQYF. This rearrangement joins TRBV20-1 to TRBJ2-3; TRBD2 matches 9 bases. Germline CDR1 and CDR2: DFQATT and SNEGSKA (reference sequence). CDR3 length equals 15 residues. Trimming removed 5 bases from V and 0 bases from J; junction bases left unmatched: 6.

There are a few counts of this clonotype. The V and J genes are TRBV7-9 and TRBJ2-7, with TRBD1 matching over 8 bases. Germline lookup yields CDR1 SEHNR and CDR2 FQNEAQ (reference sequence). After removal of 0 bases from V and 6 bases from J, the junction contained 7 bases not matched to a gene. The CDR3 length is 15 residues. CDR3 bases: TGTGCCAGCAGCTTAGCGGGGACAGGTGGAAGCGAGCAGTACTTC. Its protein product is CASSLAGTGGSEQYF.

This clonotype occurred many times. The chain has TRBV5-1 and TRBJ2-7, with 9 bases identical to TRBD1. Germline lookup yields CDR1 SGHRS and CDR2 YFSETQ. The CDR3 sequence is 13 residues long. J lost 7 bases, V lost 4 bases, and 6 bases had no gene match. The CDR3 nucleotides read TGCGCCAGCAGCGTACTGACAGGGGGGGAGCAGTACTTC. This encodes CASSVLTGGEQYF.

The chain links TRBV11-1 to TRBJ1-3; a weak D match, TRBD1 (5 bases). Germline lookup yields CDR1 SGHAT and CDR2 FQDESV (reference sequence). The CDR3 is 17 residues long. V was clipped by 6 bases and J by 0 bases, with 18 bases between them. The CDR3 sequence is CASRSGPGRNSGNTIYF. The DNA of the CDR3 is TGTGCCAGCAGATCGGGACCCGGACGGAACTCTGGAAACACCATATATTTT.

Ten or more counts support this clonotype. The chain is built from TRBV7-8 and TRBJ2-1; D is unresolved. Germline V gene sequence: CDR1 SGHVS, CDR2 FQNEAQ. CDR3 length equals 12 residues. Trimming removed 1 base at V and 8 bases at J, with 6 bases between. The CDR3, as DNA: TGTGCCAGCAGCTTAGAACGGGATGAGCAGTTCTTC. It specifies CASSLERDEQFF. The whole variable domain, filled in from reference TRBV7-8 and TRBJ2-1, reads GAGVSQSPRYKVAKRGQDVALRCDPISGHVSLFWYQQALGQGPEFLTYFQNEAQLDKSGLPSDRFFAERPEGSVSTLKIQRTQQEDSAVYLCASSLERDEQFFGPGTRLTVL.

There are many counts of this clonotype. The chain uses TRBV28 and TRBJ2-5, with 7 nucleotides matching TRBD2. Per the germline V gene, CDR1 is MDHEN and CDR2 is SYDVKM. CDR3 size: 14 residues. The J segment lost 5 bases and the V segment lost 10 bases, leaving 13 bases of the junction unmatched. The CDR3 sequence is CATLADGGGETQYF. The CDR3 nucleotides are TGTGCCACCTTGGCCGACGGGGGAGGGGAGACCCAGTACTTC.

This clonotype was picked up many times. The chain links TRBV20-1 to TRBJ2-7; 7 bases align to TRBD2. Germline V CDR1 and CDR2: DFQATT, SNEGSKA (reference sequence). This CDR3 has 16 amino acids. The V segment lost 3 bases and the J segment 4 bases; nucleotides outside the gene matches: 15. The CDR3: CSASQSGAGVRYEQYF. CDR3 sequence (DNA): TGCAGTGCTAGCCAATCTGGCGCGGGAGTTCGGTACGAGCAGTACTTC.

V and J are TRBV19 and TRBJ2-2; D not resolved. V was clipped by 5 bases and J by 6 bases, with 10 bases between them. The CDR3 consists of 13 residues. The germline CDR1 and CDR2 sequences are LNHDA and SQIVND (reference sequence). CDR3 coding DNA: TGTGCCAGTAGTGCTTCTAGTCCCGGGGAGCTGTTTTTT. Protein product: CASSASSPGELFF.

The chain is built from TRBV7-9 and TRBJ2-5; D is unresolved. Trimming stripped 2 bases from V and 1 base from J, with 11 bases between. This CDR3 contains 15 residues. In germline, CDR1 is SEHNR, CDR2 FQNEAQ (reference sequence). CDR3 coding DNA: TGTGCCAGCAGCTTAAACAGACGGCCCCAAGAGACCCAGTACTTC. It codes for CASSLNRRPQETQYF.